The rows below give T cell receptor beta chains drawn from one sample of a study of blood T cell repertoires in COVID-19. The assay was immunoSEQ multiplex PCR, and TCRdb's table has in-frame clones only and misses some. The sample lists 200,000 to 300,000 clones; around four fifths were seen once. What was sequenced was peripheral blood. The origin of the receptors is a woman in her sixties or seventies with active or convalescent COVID-19. Both conserved end residues are part of each CDR3. D genes are given only for firm matches. Only some rows state a clone size, as once, few, many or a class for expanded clones.

clone size	V gene	J gene	D gene	CDR3 DNA	CDR3 protein
.	TRBV7-8	TRBJ2-1	TRBD2	TGTGCCAGCACCTATAGCGGGAGTAGATACAATGAGCAGTTCTTC	CASTYSGSRYNEQFF
.	TRBV28	TRBJ2-1	TRBD2	TGTGCCAGCAGTTTGACTAGCGGGGGCCCCTACAATGAGCAGTTCTTC	CASSLTSGGPYNEQFF
.	TRBV12-3/TRBV12-4	TRBJ1-3	.	TGTGCCAGCAGGTACTCTGGAAACACCATATATTTT	CASRYSGNTIYF
.	TRBV28	TRBJ1-4	.	TGTGCCAGCAGTTTATACACGGGTGGAACTAATGAAAAACTGTTTTTT	CASSLYTGGTNEKLFF
.	TRBV6-4	TRBJ2-2	.	TGTGCCAGCGGAATTGGAGGATCCGGGGAGCTGTTTTTT	CASGIGGSGELFF
once	TRBV28	TRBJ1-2	TRBD1	TGTGCCAGCAGGAGACAGGGGGCAAGTGGCTACACCTTC	CASRRQGASGYTF
.	TRBV27	TRBJ1-1	.	TGTGCCAGCAGTCCCTCGGGGGGTGAAGCTTTCTTT	CASSPSGGEAFF
.	TRBV15	TRBJ1-3	.	TGTGCCACCAGCAGAGGCAGCTCTGGAAACACCATATATTTT	CATSRGSSGNTIYF
.	TRBV5-1	TRBJ2-2	.	TGCGCCAGCAGCCGAGGGACGACTGGGGTTAGCGGCGGGGAGCTGTTTTTT	CASSRGTTGVSGGELFF
.	TRBV28	TRBJ1-4	TRBD1	TGTGCCAGCAGTGGGACAGGGGTTAGGGAAAAACTGTTTTTT	CASSGTGVREKLFF
.	TRBV2	TRBJ2-3	TRBD1	TGTGCCAGCAGTGGGGACGGGACAGGGAGCACAGATACGCAGTATTTT	CASSGDGTGSTDTQYF
.	TRBV11-2	TRBJ2-3	TRBD1	TGTGCCAGCAGCTCCCGACAGGGGTGGGGCACAGATACGCAGTATTTT	CASSSRQGWGTDTQYF
.	TRBV2	TRBJ1-1	TRBD1	TGTGCCAGCAGTCCCCAGACAGGGAGGCTGGTCGAAGCTTTCTTT	CASSPQTGRLVEAFF
.	TRBV3-1/TRBV3-2	TRBJ2-1	TRBD2	TGTGCCAGCAGCTCTCCCGGGACTAGGGCCAATGAGCAGTTCTTC	CASSSPGTRANEQFF
.	TRBV7-9	TRBJ1-6	.	TGTGCCAGCAGCTTAGCGCGGGGCACGGATTCACCCCTCCACTTT	CASSLARGTDSPLHF
few	TRBV7-9	TRBJ2-7	TRBD2	TGTGCCAGCAGCTTAGATAGCGGGAACTCCTACGAGCAGTACTTC	CASSLDSGNSYEQYF
few	TRBV5-1	TRBJ2-1	TRBD2	TGCGCCAGCAGGGCTCCGGGACTAGCGGGTCACAATGAGCAGTTCTTC	CASRAPGLAGHNEQFF
.	TRBV30	TRBJ1-2	.	TGTGCCTGGAGTGTATCGGGGGGTCGCTACACCTTC	CAWSVSGGRYTF
.	TRBV19	TRBJ2-7	.	TGTGCCAGTAGTATAATAGGTGTGGGGCGGCCCTACGAGCAGTACTTC	CASSIIGVGRPYEQYF
.	TRBV7-9	TRBJ2-6	.	TGTGCCCTACGCCGGGATGGCCTCTCTGGGGCCAACGTCCTGACTTTC	CALRRDGLSGANVLTF
.	TRBV27	TRBJ2-7	TRBD2	TGTGCCAGCAGTTTGGCCCCTCCACTAGCGGGATTTTCCTACGAGCAGTACTTC	CASSLAPPLAGFSYEQYF
.	TRBV7-3	TRBJ2-1	TRBD1	TGTGCCAGCAGCTCGGGGACAGGCCTAGGATTTGGTGAGCAGTTCTTC	CASSSGTGLGFGEQFF
few	TRBV6-1	TRBJ1-1	.	TGTGCCAGCAGTGAAGAGGAGGCGACGAGCACTGAAGCTTTCTTT	CASSEEEATSTEAFF
.	TRBV5-6	TRBJ2-1	TRBD2	TGTGCCAGCAGCGTAAATAGCGGGAGGCTTGGCAATGAGCAGTTCTTC	CASSVNSGRLGNEQFF
.	TRBV12-2	TRBJ1-5	.	TGTGCAAGTCGCGATACGGGACAGTCTAACCTCAATCAGCCCCAGCATTTT	CASRDTGQSNLNQPQHF
.	TRBV5-1	TRBJ1-6	.	TGCGCCAGCAGCTTGAATCAGGGAATGAGTTCACCCCTCCACTTT	CASSLNQGMSSPLHF
.	TRBV6-5	TRBJ2-4	TRBD1	TGTGCCAGCAGAAGGGGACAGGGGAAAAACATTCAGTACTTC	CASRRGQGKNIQYF
few	TRBV6-1	TRBJ1-2	.	TGTGCCAGCAGTGACAGCAACAGGTACTCTAACTATGGCTACACCTTC	CASSDSNRYSNYGYTF
.	TRBV7-9	TRBJ1-5	TRBD1	TGTGCCAGCAGCTCGACAGGGGATCAGCCCCAGCATTTT	CASSSTGDQPQHF
.	TRBV7-6	TRBJ1-1	.	TGTGCCAGCAGCAAGGGACAGAACACTGAAGCTTTCTTT	CASSKGQNTEAFF
.	TRBV5-1	TRBJ2-2	.	TGCGCCAGCAGCTTGGATAGGAACACCGGGGAGCTGTTTTTT	CASSLDRNTGELFF
.	TRBV12-5	TRBJ2-3	.	TGTGCTAGTGGTTTGGTAGGCCAGGCGACAGATACGCAGTATTTT	CASGLVGQATDTQYF
.	TRBV25-1	TRBJ1-6	.	TGTCGGGAGAAAGGCGTCCATAATTCACCCCTCCACTTT	CREKGVHNSPLHF
.	TRBV3-1/TRBV3-2	TRBJ2-5	TRBD1	TGTGCCAGCAGCCAAGACACAGGGACAGGGAGGACCCAGTACTTC	CASSQDTGTGRTQYF
.	TRBV6-5	TRBJ1-1	TRBD1	TGTGCCAGCGGACCTCAGGGGGTAACTGAAGCTTTCTTT	CASGPQGVTEAFF
.	TRBV5-1	TRBJ1-4	TRBD1	TGCGCCAGCAGCGACCTGCGGGGACAGGGAAATGAAAAACTGTTTTTT	CASSDLRGQGNEKLFF
.	TRBV11-2	TRBJ1-3	.	TGTGCCAGCAGCTTAACTGTATCAGGGGTCGCCGGAAACACCATATATTTT	CASSLTVSGVAGNTIYF
.	TRBV28	TRBJ1-2	.	TGTGCCAGCAGTCCAGATGTGGGCGAGGCGGACAGCTTTAACTATGGCTACACCTTC	CASSPDVGEADSFNYGYTF
.	TRBV4-1	TRBJ2-7	.	TGCGCCAGCAGCCAAGAGCAGGGTCGAATATACGAGCAGTACTTC	CASSQEQGRIYEQYF
.	TRBV27	TRBJ1-4	TRBD1	TGTGCCAGCAGTTCTAGACAGGGTTCTGGTGAAAAACTGTTTTTT	CASSSRQGSGEKLFF
.	TRBV5-1	TRBJ2-6	.	TGCGCCAGCACGACTGTTGGTGGGGCCAACGTCCTGACTTTC	CASTTVGGANVLTF
.	TRBV6-4	TRBJ2-3	TRBD2	TGTGCCAGCAGTGACGGCGGGGGGGGCACAGATACGCAGTATTTT	CASSDGGGGTDTQYF
.	TRBV28	TRBJ1-1	.	TGTGCCAGCAGTTTAGGGCCAGAGACCACTGAAGCTTTCTTT	CASSLGPETTEAFF
.	TRBV7-6	TRBJ2-3	TRBD1	TGTGCCAGCAGCTCAAGACAGGGAGCAGATACGCAGTATTTT	CASSSRQGADTQYF
.	TRBV5-1	TRBJ1-3	TRBD1	TGCGCCAGCAGCATCAGGGGGCCCCTCTCTGGAAACACCATATATTTT	CASSIRGPLSGNTIYF
.	TRBV5-1	TRBJ1-2	.	TGCGCCAGCAGCCAGGATCCAGGGAACCTTTATGGCTACACCTTC	CASSQDPGNLYGYTF
.	TRBV5-4	TRBJ1-2	TRBD1	TGTGCCAGCAGCACGGACAGGTTCACCGCGGGCTACACCTTC	CASSTDRFTAGYTF
.	TRBV28	TRBJ1-2	.	TGTGCCAGCAGTGTCAGGGGCATAGGGGTCGGCTACACCTTC	CASSVRGIGVGYTF
.	TRBV15	TRBJ2-7	.	TGTGCCACCAGCCGTGCCGGCGGGGCGAGCTCCTACGAGCAGTACTTC	CATSRAGGASSYEQYF
.	TRBV7-2	TRBJ2-7	.	TGTGCCAGCAGCTTAGTAGGAAGGAGGGGCGAGCAGTACTTC	CASSLVGRRGEQYF
few	TRBV25-1	TRBJ1-2	.	TGTGCCAGCGCCACAGGGTATGGCTACACCTTC	CASATGYGYTF
.	TRBV5-1	TRBJ1-1	.	TGCGCCAGCAGCCCCACCGTCGCGACAGTGAACACTGAAGCTTTCTTT	CASSPTVATVNTEAFF
.	TRBV7-3	TRBJ1-5	.	TGTGCCAGCAGCTTAGGACAGAATCAGCCCCAGCATTTT	CASSLGQNQPQHF
.	TRBV2	TRBJ1-1	.	TGTGCCAGCAGTGAAGTTGGGGCCACTGAAGCTTTCTTT	CASSEVGATEAFF
.	TRBV7-2	TRBJ2-1	TRBD2	TGTGCCAGCAGCTTAGGACTAGCCTCCAATGAGCAGTTCTTC	CASSLGLASNEQFF
.	TRBV27	TRBJ2-1	.	TGTGCCAGCAGTTCGGCGGGAAGTAATGAGCAGTTCTTC	CASSSAGSNEQFF
.	TRBV6-5	TRBJ1-2	.	TGTGCCAGTCGGGTCCTAAAGGGGGGCTACACCTTC	CASRVLKGGYTF